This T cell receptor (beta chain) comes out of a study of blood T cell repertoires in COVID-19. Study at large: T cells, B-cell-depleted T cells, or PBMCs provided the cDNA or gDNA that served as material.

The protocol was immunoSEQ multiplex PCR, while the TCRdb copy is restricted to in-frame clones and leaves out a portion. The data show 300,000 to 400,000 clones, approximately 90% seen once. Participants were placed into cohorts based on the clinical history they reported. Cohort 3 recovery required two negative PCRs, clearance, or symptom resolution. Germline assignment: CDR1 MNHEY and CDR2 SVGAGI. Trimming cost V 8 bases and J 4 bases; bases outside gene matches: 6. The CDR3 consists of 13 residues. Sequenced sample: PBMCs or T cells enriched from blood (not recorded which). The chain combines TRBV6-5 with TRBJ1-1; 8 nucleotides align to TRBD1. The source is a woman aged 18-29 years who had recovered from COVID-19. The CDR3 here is CASQTGDTTEAFF. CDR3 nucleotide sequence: TGTGCCAGCCAGACAGGGGACACCACTGAAGCTTTCTTT.